What follows is one TCR beta chain and its context. Its cognate antigen is unknown. Time point of the sample: week 47, end of study. The content of each vaccine dose was 300 ug of mutant IDH1 20-mer peptide, and topical imiquimod accompanied it. Eight vaccinations went to patients in weeks 1, 3, 5, 7, 11, 15, 19, 23. After removal of 1 base from V and 4 bases from J, the junction contained 4 bases not matched to a gene. The CDR3 length is 15 residues. CDR1 SGHVS and CDR2 FQNEAQ come from the germline V gene. The data were produced by immunoSEQ multiplex PCR, yet TCRdb's version contains in-frame clones alone and is incomplete. Here the sample spans around 50,000 clones, less than 65% being singletons. This sample was included in a study of a mutant IDH1 vaccine in newly diagnosed glioma. Study context: The earlier regimen, radiotherapy, temozolomide, or both, was most often both.

The sequence was obtained from a man in his forties with glioma. Some clones in this sample may be carry-over from other donors' samples. The source material was peripheral blood mononuclear cells (PBMCs), sampled from a glioma patient whose treatment included an IDH1 peptide vaccine. The V and J genes are TRBV7-8 and TRBJ2-5; TRBD2 matches 9 bases. The CDR3 region has the DNA TGTGCCAGCAGCTTAGGCGGGGGGGCTGCAGAGACCCAGTACTTC. Its protein is CASSLGGGAAETQYF. Full variable domain (remainder filled in from reference TRBV7-8 and TRBJ2-5): GAGVSQSPRYKVAKRGQDVALRCDPISGHVSLFWYQQALGQGPEFLTYFQNEAQLDKSGLPSDRFFAERPEGSVSTLKIQRTQQEDSAVYLCASSLGGGAAETQYFGPGTRLLVL.